The sequence of this TCR beta chain was determined in a study of cytomegalovirus exposure and HLA in healthy donors. This clone has only one observation. Vbeta (60) and Jbeta (13) primers were used in the PCR. Here immunoSEQ multiplex PCR was the method, and the copy in TCRdb shows in-frame clones only, minus some. The sample consists of 200,000 to 250,000 clones, about 89% of them appearing once. Germline CDR1 SGHRS, CDR2 YFSETQ. CDR3 length: 16 residues. J gave up 4 bases and V 4 bases, and 8 bases lay outside the gene matches. The chain recombines TRBV5-1 with TRBJ2-3, with 11 bases that match TRBD2. The receptor comes from a woman under 30 in good health and CMV-seronegative. Sequenced: PBMCs. Here the CDR3 DNA reads TGCGCCAGCAGCCCGCCCGGGACTAGCGGCCCAGATACGCAGTATTTT. Encoded protein: CASSPPGTSGPDTQYF.